The next 9 T cell receptor beta chains were all read from a single sample in a study of blood T cell repertoires in COVID-19 (dated by TCRdb to the early 2020s). The method was the immunoSEQ multiplex PCR assay. The source is immuneACCESS, and TCRdb retained only in-frame sequences with V and J called. Part of the clones is not carried over; for the studies checked, unresolved V genes explain less than half of this, and the remainder is unexplained. A total of 25,000 to 30,000 clones appear in this sample, roughly 90% of them only once. The leading ten clones occupy 1.5% to 2% of the sample. Sequenced input: peripheral blood. The receptors here all came from a woman aged 60 to 75 with active COVID-19.

V gene TRBV11-2 combines with J gene TRBJ2-7, with TRBD1 as a possible D gene (6 bases). The CDR3 totals 12 residues. Trimming removed 6 bases from V and 6 bases from J, with 12 bases in between. The germline CDR1 and CDR2 sequences are SGHAT and FQNNGV. For the CDR3, the DNA is TGTGCCAGCAGACCCGACAGGCCCGAGCAGTACTTC. Its translation is CASRPDRPEQYF.

This sequence joins TRBV7-9 and TRBJ2-1, with 8 positions matching TRBD2. The CDR3 length is 15 residues. In germline, CDR1 is SEHNR, CDR2 FQNEAQ (reference sequence). The trim removed 5 bases at V and 4 bases at J, leaving 7 bases unmatched. CDR3 bases: TGTGCCAGCAGCCAAACTAGCGGACCTTACAATGAGCAGTTCTTC. Its protein is CASSQTSGPYNEQFF. The whole variable domain, filled in from reference TRBV7-9 and TRBJ2-1, reads DTGVSQNPRHKITKRGQNVTFRCDPISEHNRLYWYRQTLGQGPEFLTYFQNEAQLEKSRLLSDRFSAERPKGSFSTLEIQRTEQGDSAMYLCASSQTSGPYNEQFFGPGTRLTVL.

The chain carries TRBV7-8 and TRBJ2-4, with D perhaps matching TRBD1 (6 bases). From germline, CDR1 is SGHVS and CDR2 FQNEAQ. The CDR3 has 16 residues. Trimming shortened V by 2 bases and J by 0 bases, and 11 bases separated the two germline ends. The CDR3 is CASSLFAGEAKNIQYF. In DNA, the CDR3 is TGTGCCAGCAGCTTATTTGCAGGGGAAGCCAAAAACATTCAGTACTTC.

The chain has TRBV12-3 or TRBV12-4 and TRBJ1-2; a weak D match, TRBD1 (6 bases). The V gene lost 3 bases and the J gene lost 4 bases, with 9 bases spanning the gap. The CDR3 runs to 13 residues. The DNA for the CDR3 is TGTGCCAGCAGTTTCGACAGGTCCTATGGCTACACCTTC. As protein: CASSFDRSYGYTF.

This chain connects TRBV28 to TRBJ2-7; 8 nucleotides match TRBD1. The germline CDR1 and CDR2 sequences are MDHEN and SYDVKM. This CDR3 region has 15 residues. V was pared by 8 bases and J by 2 bases, with 11 bases of the junction left unmatched. As DNA, the CDR3 is TGTGCCAGCCACCGACCGGGGACAGGCACCTACGAGCAGTACTTC. Protein sequence: CASHRPGTGTYEQYF.

This clone was recorded once. The chain combines TRBV3-1 (or the pseudogene TRBV3-2) with TRBJ2-7; D remains unclear. The V end lost 5 bases, the J end lost 0 bases, and 5 bases lay between the germline ends. Germline V lookup: CDR1 LGHDT, CDR2 YNNKEL (reference sequence). CDR3 length: 12 residues. The CDR3 region is CASSSSSYEQYF. The CDR3 DNA is TGTGCCAGCAGCTCCTCCTCCTACGAGCAGTACTTC.

The chain couples TRBV20-1 to TRBJ2-1, with TRBD2 matching over 8 bases. The CDR3 is made up of 17 amino acids. J gave up 0 bases and V 3 bases, and 10 bases lay outside the gene matches. CDR1 DFQATT and CDR2 SNEGSKA come from the germline V gene (reference sequence). CDR3 residues: CSASSSGSSNSYNEQFF. The CDR3, as DNA: TGCAGTGCTAGTTCCAGCGGGAGCTCCAACTCCTACAATGAGCAGTTCTTC.

CDR3 coding DNA: TGTGCGGGAATAAAAGCCCTTACAACGACAGGCGGCTACACCTTC. It is translated as CAGIKALTTTGGYTF. The V gene is TRBV30, the J gene TRBJ1-2, with D tentatively TRBD1 (6 bases). Germline-derived CDR1 and CDR2 are GTSNPN and SVGIG (reference sequence). The CDR3 sequence is 15 residues long.

This rearrangement joins TRBV9 to TRBJ1-2; D uncertain. This CDR3 spans 14 amino acids. V was shortened by 0 bases and J by 2 bases, with 8 bases between the two germline ends. Germline-derived CDR1 and CDR2 are SGDLS and YYNGEE. The CDR3 DNA is TGTGCCAGCAGCGTAGGGGCAGGCAACTATGGCTACACCTTC. It is translated as CASSVGAGNYGYTF.